The entry below describes one TCR beta chain. This sample is drawn from a study of blood T cell repertoires in COVID-19. The study assigned cohorts using participant-reported clinical history. The repertoire was sequenced with immunoSEQ multiplex PCR; TCRdb's copy has only in-frame clones and lacks some. Here the sample spans approximately 200,000 clones, nearly 90% being singletons. Germline CDR1 is SGHTA and CDR2 is FQGNSA. CDR3 size: 18 residues. The trim removed 5 bases at V and 5 bases at J, leaving 16 bases unmatched. Specimen: PBMCs or T cells enriched from blood (not recorded which). The TCR originated in a woman aged 40 to 55 with acute COVID-19. J is TRBJ2-5 and V is TRBV7-2; TRBD2 matches 11 bases. The CDR3 sequence is CASSRPLSSGGAGETQYF. The CDR3, as DNA: TGTGCCAGCAGCCGTCCCCTGAGTAGCGGGGGGGCCGGGGAGACCCAGTACTTC.